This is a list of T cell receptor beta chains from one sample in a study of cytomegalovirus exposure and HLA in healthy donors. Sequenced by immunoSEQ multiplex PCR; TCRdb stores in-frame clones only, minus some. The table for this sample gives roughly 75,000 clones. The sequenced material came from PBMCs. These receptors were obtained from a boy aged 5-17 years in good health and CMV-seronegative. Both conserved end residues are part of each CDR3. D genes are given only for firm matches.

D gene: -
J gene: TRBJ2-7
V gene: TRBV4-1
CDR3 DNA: TGCGCCAGCAGCCAAGTGGAAGGGGACTACGAGCAGTACTTC
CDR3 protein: CASSQVEGDYEQYF

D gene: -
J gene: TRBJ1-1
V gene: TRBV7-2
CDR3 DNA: TGTGCCAGCAGCCTGGGGCAGGTTACCGAAGCTTTCTTT
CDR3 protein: CASSLGQVTEAFF

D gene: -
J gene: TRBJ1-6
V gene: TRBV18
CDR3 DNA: TGTGCCAGCTCGCGTAATAGAAACGTGTGGAGCTCCTATAATTCACCCCTCCACTTT
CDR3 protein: CASSRNRNVWSSYNSPLHF

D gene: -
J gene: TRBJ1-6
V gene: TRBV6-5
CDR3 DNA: TGTGCCAGCAGACGGGGTAGGGATTCACCCCTCCACTTT
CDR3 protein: CASRRGRDSPLHF

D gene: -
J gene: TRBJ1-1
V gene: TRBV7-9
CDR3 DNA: TGTGCCAGCAGCTTGCTCCGACACTCGAACACTGAAGCTTTCTTT
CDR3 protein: CASSLLRHSNTEAFF

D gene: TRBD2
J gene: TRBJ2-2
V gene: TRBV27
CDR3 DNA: TGTGCCAGCAGTGCGACGTCGGGACTAGCGGGGAAGAACACCGGGGAGCTGTTTTTT
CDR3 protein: CASSATSGLAGKNTGELFF

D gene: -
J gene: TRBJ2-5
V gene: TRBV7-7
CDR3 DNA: TGTGCCAGCAGCTTAGGCAGGGGAGTGGGAGAGACCCAGTACTTC
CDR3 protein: CASSLGRGVGETQYF

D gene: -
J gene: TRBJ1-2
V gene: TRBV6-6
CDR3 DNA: TGTGCCAGCAGCCCTGATGGAGCTAACTATGGCTACACCTTC
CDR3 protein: CASSPDGANYGYTF

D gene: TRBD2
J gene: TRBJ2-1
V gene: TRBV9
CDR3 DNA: TGTGCCAGCAGCGTGACTAGCGGATACAATGAGCAGTTCTTC
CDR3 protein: CASSVTSGYNEQFF

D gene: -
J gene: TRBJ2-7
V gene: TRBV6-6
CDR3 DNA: TGTGCCAGCCGCCTTCGGGGTGCCACCTACGAGCAGTACTTC
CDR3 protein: CASRLRGATYEQYF

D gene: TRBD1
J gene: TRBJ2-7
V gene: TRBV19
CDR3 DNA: TGTGCCAGTAGTATTCGGGACAGTTCCTACGAGCAGTACTTC
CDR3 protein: CASSIRDSSYEQYF

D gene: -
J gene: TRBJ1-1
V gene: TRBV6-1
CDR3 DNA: TGTGCCAGCAGTGAATTTGGCAGGGAAACAGAAGCTTTCTTT
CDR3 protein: CASSEFGRETEAFF

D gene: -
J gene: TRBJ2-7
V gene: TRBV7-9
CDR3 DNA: TGTGCCAGCAGCTTACCCCGGGAAAGGGGGGGTTACGAGCAGTACTTC
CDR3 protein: CASSLPRERGGYEQYF